This T cell receptor beta chain was sequenced for a study of blood T cell repertoires in COVID-19. The overall study: Italy, Spain and the United States were the sources of the convalescent and acute COVID-19 samples. In each case, the material was cDNA or gDNA derived from T cells, B-cell-depleted T cells, or PBMCs.

With V trimmed by 1 base and J by 3 bases, 7 bases remained unmatched. This CDR3 has 16 residues. CDR1 is SGHNT, CDR2 YYREEE, per germline (reference sequence). In the original workflow: Researchers report that nucleated cell counts were estimated from reference gene primer amplification. The data were produced by immunoSEQ multiplex PCR, yet TCRdb's version contains in-frame clones alone and is incomplete. That table gives V, J and clone size, and the DNA gave D and trimming. The sample consists of some 59,000 clones, approximately 91% of them appearing once. This TCR came from a man aged 50 to 59 with acute or convalescent COVID-19. The chain has TRBV5-4 and TRBJ2-5; 9 bases are a match to TRBD2. Sequenced input: peripheral blood. The CDR3 DNA follows: TGTGCCAGCAGCTTGCTAATTGCGGGAGGGGAAGAGACCCAGTACTTC. Its translation: CASSLLIAGGEETQYF.